Below are 28 T cell receptor beta chains sequenced from a single sample in a study of OX40 agonist ivuxolimab in advanced cancers. Assay: immunoSEQ multiplex PCR; the TCRdb copy retains only in-frame clones and omits some. The sample lists roughly 24,000 clones, 79% occurring once. Sequenced here: CD4+ or CD8+ T cells sorted from blood, sampled in a trial of the OX40 agonist ivuxolimab. Receptors were obtained from an adult with an advanced solid tumor such as melanoma, head and neck, liver or kidney cancer.

The J gene is TRBJ2-5, the V gene TRBV19; TRBD1 might be the D (6 bases). Trimming removed 3 bases at V and 7 bases at J, with 12 bases between. Germline V gene data show CDR1 as LNHDA and CDR2 as SQIVND (reference sequence). CDR3 length equals 13 residues. This CDR3 reads CASSIVVGATQYF. The CDR3 DNA follows: TGTGCCAGTAGTATTGTAGTGGGGGCGACCCAGTACTTC.

The chain employs TRBV14 and TRBJ1-1, with D uncertain. The V end was cut by 7 bases, the J end by 5 bases, with 17 bases between. CDR3 length: 14 residues. Looked up from germline, CDR1 is SGHDN and CDR2 is FVKESK. The CDR3: CASIDPGGGTEAFF. For the CDR3, the DNA is TGTGCCAGCATCGATCCAGGAGGAGGAACTGAAGCTTTCTTT.

The gene calls are TRBV27 and TRBJ1-5; D gene ambiguous. This CDR3 has 12 residues. The V and J ends lost 4 bases and 4 bases respectively, with 5 bases between them. CDR1 and CDR2 from the germline V gene are MNHEY and SMNVEV (reference sequence). The CDR3 reads CASSSLNQPQHF. In DNA form, the CDR3 reads TGTGCCAGCAGTTCCTTGAATCAGCCCCAGCATTTT.

This chain joins TRBV15 and TRBJ1-2, with unresolved D. The CDR3 length is 15 residues. V lost 5 bases and J lost 8, with 21 bases in between. Germline V gives CDR1 LNHNV, CDR2 YYDKDF (reference sequence). Here the CDR3 reads CATSLNSGALGGYTF. The DNA of the CDR3 is TGTGCCACCAGCCTAAATTCGGGCGCCCTGGGAGGCTACACCTTC.

The sample holds one count of this clone. V is TRBV10-3 and J is TRBJ2-1, with 8 bases aligning to TRBD2. Germline V gene data show CDR1 as ENHRY and CDR2 as SYGVKD. Trimming removed 6 bases from V and 8 bases from J; junction bases left unmatched: 12. There are 15 residues in the CDR3. CDR3 DNA: TGTGCCATCAGCGTTAGCGGGATCGGGAAGGATGAGCAGTTCTTC. Protein sequence: CAISVSGIGKDEQFF.

The chain is built from TRBV7-2 and TRBJ2-3; perhaps D is TRBD1 or TRBD2 (5 bases each). This CDR3 comprises 17 residues. Trimming shortened V by 4 bases and J by 6 bases, and 23 bases separated the two germline ends. The germline gives CDR1 SGHTA, CDR2 FQGNSA. CDR3 in amino acids: CASSSLGVGSLSDTQYF. CDR3 nucleotides: TGTGCCAGCAGCTCCCTGGGGGTTGGTAGTTTATCGGATACGCAGTATTTT.

V usage is TRBV27 and J usage is TRBJ2-5; D possibly corresponds to TRBD2 (5 bases). CDR1 and CDR2 from the germline V gene are MNHEY and SMNVEV (reference sequence). The germline V and J ends were trimmed by 3 bases and 0 bases, with 8 bases remaining between them. The CDR3 spans 14 residues. In DNA, the CDR3 is TGTGCCAGCAGTTTTTTAGCGTACCAAGAGACCCAGTACTTC. Translating gives CASSFLAYQETQYF.

For this clone: This likely comes from a read error, as the CDR3 has no conserved phenylalanine or tryptophan at its end. Because the CDR3's place on the DNA is in doubt, the DNA is left out and the CDR3 is given as listed by TCRdb. The chain joins TRBV2 to TRBJ1-1. Germline V gives CDR1 SNHLY, CDR2 FYNNEI. Both ends counted, the CDR3 spans 9 residues. CDR3 amino acids: CASSVRLYG.

The chain uses TRBV4-1 and TRBJ2-3; 7 positions match TRBD2. The CDR3 spans 16 residues. CDR1 is MGHRA, CDR2 YSYEKL, per germline. The V gene end was trimmed by 1 base and the J gene end by 4 bases; junction bases not matched to a gene: 8. CDR3 amino acids: CASSQGSAGLADTQYF. In DNA, the CDR3 is TGCGCCAGCAGCCAAGGTTCAGCGGGGCTCGCAGATACGCAGTATTTT.

The chain carries TRBV14 and TRBJ1-1; no firm D call. Trimming removed 3 bases at V and 5 bases at J, with 13 bases between. CDR3 size: 14 residues. Germline loops: CDR1 SGHDN, CDR2 FVKESK. The CDR3 spells CASSQNRGRTEAFF. For the CDR3, the DNA is TGTGCCAGCAGCCAGAACCGTGGGCGAACTGAAGCTTTCTTT.

The rearrangement links TRBV27 to TRBJ2-2, with a possible D match to TRBD1 (5 bases). CDR1 is MNHEY, CDR2 SMNVEV, per germline (reference sequence). Trimming cost V 2 bases and J 6 bases, with 7 bases left between them. CDR3 size: 13 residues. In DNA, the CDR3 is TGTGCCAGCAGTTTAAAGGGGTCCGGGGAGCTGTTTTTT. It codes for CASSLKGSGELFF.

There are a few counts of this clone. The chain employs TRBV27 and TRBJ1-1; possible D gene TRBD1, 5 bases. There are 16 residues in the CDR3. Germline V gene data show CDR1 as MNHEY and CDR2 as SMNVEV (reference sequence). The V and J ends lost 7 bases and 0 bases respectively, with 18 bases between them. The CDR3 DNA is TGTGCCAGCACCCAGTGGGGCTTCCAAATGAACACTGAAGCTTTCTTT. It encodes CASTQWGFQMNTEAFF.

This chain uses TRBV6-6 with TRBJ2-3; D call uncertain. Per germline, CDR1 MNHNY and CDR2 SVGAGI (reference sequence). Trimming removed 6 bases at V and 0 bases at J, with 10 bases between. The CDR3 length is 14 residues. The CDR3 sequence: CASRMIPSTDTQYF. The CDR3 DNA reads as TGTGCCAGCAGGATGATACCTAGCACAGATACGCAGTATTTT.

The chain couples TRBV4-1 to TRBJ2-7, with D perhaps TRBD2 (6 bases). The CDR3 extends over 15 amino acids. Trimming took 1 base from V and 1 from J, leaving 11 bases between them. The germline V gene encodes CDR1 MGHRA and CDR2 YSYEKL. In nucleotides, the CDR3 is TGCGCCAGCAGCCAAGTTGACGGGGGTTCCTACGAGCAGTACTTC. Translated: CASSQVDGGSYEQYF.

The J gene is TRBJ1-2, the V gene TRBV9, with D tentatively TRBD1 (5 bases). Trimming removed 4 bases from V and 6 bases from J, with 22 bases in between. This CDR3 is 16 amino acids long. Germline-derived CDR1 and CDR2 are SGDLS and YYNGEE. The CDR3 sequence: CASSSVEGRVQHGYTF. For the CDR3, the DNA is TGTGCCAGCAGCTCCGTAGAGGGCAGGGTCCAGCATGGCTACACCTTC.

This sequence joins TRBV5-1 and TRBJ2-7, with 7 bases matching TRBD1. The germline gives CDR1 SGHRS, CDR2 YFSETQ. The CDR3 has 14 residues. Unmatched junction bases numbered 2, after V lost 0 bases and J lost 2 bases. CDR3 amino acids: CASSLGDRTYEQYF. In DNA, the CDR3 is TGCGCCAGCAGCTTGGGGGACAGAACCTACGAGCAGTACTTC.

This clone was seen at least ten times. The chain is built from TRBV28 and TRBJ2-3, with TRBD2 matching 7 bases. CDR3 length: 14 amino acids. CDR1 is MDHEN, CDR2 SYDVKM, per germline. CDR3 region: CVLDTGRARDTQYF. As DNA, the CDR3 is TGTGTCCTAGACACGGGGAGGGCGAGAGATACGCAGTATTTT.

In the case of this clone: Distinct nucleotide sequences in the sample also encode this CDR3. V is TRBV6-5 and J is TRBJ1-1; D might be TRBD1 (5 bases). The V gene lost 3 bases and the J gene lost 1 base, with 6 bases spanning the gap. Per germline, CDR1 MNHEY and CDR2 SVGAGI. The CDR3 has 13 amino acids. Here the CDR3 reads CASSYGGNTEAFF. CDR3 DNA: TGTGCCAGCAGTTATGGGGGGAACACTGAAGCTTTCTTT.

The chain recombines TRBV27 with TRBJ1-6, with D perhaps matching TRBD1 (6 bases). CDR1 MNHEY and CDR2 SMNVEV come from the germline V gene (reference sequence). V was clipped by 5 bases and J by 9 bases, with 14 bases between them. This CDR3 is 14 amino acids long. Here the CDR3 reads CASSIRGAGSPLHF. In nucleotides, the CDR3 is TGTGCCAGCAGTATCAGGGGTGCGGGTTCACCCCTCCACTTT.

This chain connects TRBV2 to TRBJ2-5; possibly TRBD1 for D (5 bases). The V and J ends lost 0 bases and 2 bases respectively, with 10 bases between them. The CDR3 is 15 amino acids. CDR1 and CDR2 (germline): SNHLY, FYNNEI. CDR3 region: CASSEAPGWQETQYF. In DNA form, the CDR3 reads TGTGCCAGCAGTGAAGCCCCAGGGTGGCAAGAGACCCAGTACTTC.

The gene calls are TRBV28 and TRBJ2-7; 11 positions agree with TRBD1. The junction had 7 bases not matched to a gene; V was cut back by 6 bases and J by 3 bases. The germline V gene encodes CDR1 MDHEN and CDR2 SYDVKM. The length of the CDR3 is 15 residues. CDR3 sequence (DNA): TGTGCCAGCAGCCCAATGGGACAGGGGGTCTACGAGCAGTACTTC. Protein sequence: CASSPMGQGVYEQYF.

The V call is TRBV28, the J call TRBJ2-1; possibly TRBD1 for D (5 bases). Trimming pared 2 bases from V and 0 bases from J, leaving 17 bases between. Looked up from germline, CDR1 is MDHEN and CDR2 is SYDVKM. CDR3 length: 18 residues. The CDR3: CASSLTVWGPSSYNEQFF. The DNA for the CDR3 is TGTGCCAGCAGTTTAACAGTGTGGGGCCCTAGCTCCTACAATGAGCAGTTCTTC.

This chain links TRBV27 with TRBJ2-2; 12 bases line up with TRBD1. The CDR3 has 18 residues. With 6 bases clipped from V and 3 bases from J, the junction kept 11 bases outside the gene matches. Germline V lookup: CDR1 MNHEY, CDR2 SMNVEV (reference sequence). The CDR3 DNA sequence: TGTGCCAGCAGGTCGGGACAGGGGGCGCTTAGGGACACCGGGGAGCTGTTTTTT. Translated: CASRSGQGALRDTGELFF.

V gene TRBV10-3 combines with J gene TRBJ2-7, with TRBD1 matching 11 bases. J lost 4 bases, V lost 8 bases, and 7 bases had no gene match. CDR3 length: 14 residues. CDR1 ENHRY and CDR2 SYGVKD come from the germline V gene. The CDR3 here is CAIGSGTGGYEQYF. The DNA of the CDR3 is TGTGCCATCGGCTCCGGGACAGGGGGTTACGAGCAGTACTTC.

The chain employs TRBV27 and TRBJ1-3, with no clear D. The CDR3 contains 13 residues. Germline CDR1 reads MNHEY; CDR2 reads SMNVEV (reference sequence). Trimming stripped 8 bases from V and 10 bases from J, with 18 bases between. The DNA for the CDR3 is TGTGCCAGCGCCCCCCAGGCACAGTCGACCATATATTTT. Protein sequence: CASAPQAQSTIYF.

The rearrangement uses TRBV11-1 and TRBJ1-1; the D is unclear. Trimming shortened V by 5 bases and J by 5 bases, and 15 bases separated the two germline ends. The CDR3 has 14 residues. Germline CDR1 reads SGHAT; CDR2 reads FQDESV (reference sequence). The CDR3 DNA is TGTGCCAGCAGCACCGTGGCCTCTGGGACTGAAGCTTTCTTT. Protein: CASSTVASGTEAFF. Combining the CDR3 with reference TRBV11-1 and TRBJ1-1 gives the whole variable domain EAEVAQSPRYKITEKSQAVAFWCDPISGHATLYWYRQILGQGPELLVQFQDESVVDDSQLPKDRFSAERLKGVDSTLKIQPAELGDSAMYLCASSTVASGTEAFFGQGTRLTVV.

V gene TRBV6-1 combines with J gene TRBJ2-1; D remains unclear. Trimming took 5 bases from V and 6 from J, leaving 5 bases between them. The CDR3 runs 11 residues. Germline CDR1 MNHNS, CDR2 SASEGT. In DNA, the CDR3 is TGTGCCAGCAGTTGGAGCAATGAGCAGTTCTTC. Protein: CASSWSNEQFF.

This rearrangement joins TRBV4-1 to TRBJ2-1; D gene uncertain. CDR3 length: 13 residues. Germline V gene lookup returns CDR1 MGHRA and CDR2 YSYEKL. Trimming stripped 1 base from V and 9 bases from J, with 10 bases between. CDR3 amino acids: CASSQVRIGEQFF. The CDR3 bases are TGCGCCAGCAGCCAAGTGAGGATCGGTGAGCAGTTCTTC.